This T cell receptor beta chain is drawn from a study of identical twins. Study findings and constraints: Invariant MAIT and iNKT cells could partly confound zero-insertion analyses.

CDR1 is DFQATT, CDR2 SNEGSKA, per germline (reference sequence). The CDR3 has 12 residues. V gave up 6 bases and J gave up 4 bases; unmatched junction bases: 4. With respect to this clonotype: Its target is unknown.

A template switching step contributed a universal primer site, while unique molecular identifiers were present in the cDNA. TCRdb analysed the 5' RACE reads with MiXCR anew, one entry per CDR3 protein. Found here are 200,000 to 250,000 distinct CDR3 sequences, 6.5% to 8.5% of them singletons; the top ten hold around 2.1%. A further study also used this sample, focusing on yellow fever vaccine responses in identical twins. This second study notes: Twins reportedly appeared to share part of their vaccine T cell response while keeping part individual.

Material: memory (CD45RO+) T cells sorted from blood. The receptor's source is a woman aged 18-35 years in good health. V gene TRBV20-1 combines with J gene TRBJ1-2; TRBD1 matches 8 bases. The CDR3 DNA is TGCAGTGCCATAGACAGGGGCTATGGCTACACCTTC. Its protein is CSAIDRGYGYTF.